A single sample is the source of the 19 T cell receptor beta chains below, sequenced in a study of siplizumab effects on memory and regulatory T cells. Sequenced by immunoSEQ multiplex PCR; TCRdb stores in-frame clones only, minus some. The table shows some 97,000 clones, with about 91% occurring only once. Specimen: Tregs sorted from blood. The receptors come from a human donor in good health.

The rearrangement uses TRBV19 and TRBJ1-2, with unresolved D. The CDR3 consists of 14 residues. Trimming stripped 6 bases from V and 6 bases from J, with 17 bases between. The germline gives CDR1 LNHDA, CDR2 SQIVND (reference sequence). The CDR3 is CASSKPAGFHGYTF. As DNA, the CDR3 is TGTGCCAGTAGCAAGCCCGCAGGTTTCCATGGCTACACCTTC.

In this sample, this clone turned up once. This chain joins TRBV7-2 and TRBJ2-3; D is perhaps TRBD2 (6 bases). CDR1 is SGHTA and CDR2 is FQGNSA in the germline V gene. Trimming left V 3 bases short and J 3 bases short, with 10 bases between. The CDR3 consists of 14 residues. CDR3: CASSFGTLTDTQYF. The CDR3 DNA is TGTGCCAGCAGCTTCGGGACTCTTACAGATACGCAGTATTTT.

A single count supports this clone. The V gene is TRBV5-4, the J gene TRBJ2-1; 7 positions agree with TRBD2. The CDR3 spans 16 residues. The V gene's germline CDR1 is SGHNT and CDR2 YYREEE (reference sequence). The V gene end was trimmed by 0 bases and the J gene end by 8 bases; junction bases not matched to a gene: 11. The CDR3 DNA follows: TGTGCCAGCAGCTTGGACCTAGTCGGGGGGTTCCATGAGCAGTTCTTC. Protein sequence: CASSLDLVGGFHEQFF. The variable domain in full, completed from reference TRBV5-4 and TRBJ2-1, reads ETGVTQSPTHLIKTRGQQVTLRCSSQSGHNTVSWYQQALGQGPQFIFQYYREEENGRGNFPPRFSGLQFPNYSSELNVNALELDDSALYLCASSLDLVGGFHEQFFGPGTRLTVL.

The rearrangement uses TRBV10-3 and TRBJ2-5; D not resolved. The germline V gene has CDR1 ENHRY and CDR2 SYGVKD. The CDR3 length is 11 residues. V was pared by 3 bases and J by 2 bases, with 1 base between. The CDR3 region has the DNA TGTGCCATCAGTGAACAAGAGACCCAGTACTTC. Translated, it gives CAISEQETQYF.

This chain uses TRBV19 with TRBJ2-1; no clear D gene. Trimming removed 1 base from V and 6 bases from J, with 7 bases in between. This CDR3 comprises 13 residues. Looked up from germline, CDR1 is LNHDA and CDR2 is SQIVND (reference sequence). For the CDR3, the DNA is TGTGCCAGTAGTATAGTAGGGTCCAATGAGCAGTTCTTC. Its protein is CASSIVGSNEQFF.

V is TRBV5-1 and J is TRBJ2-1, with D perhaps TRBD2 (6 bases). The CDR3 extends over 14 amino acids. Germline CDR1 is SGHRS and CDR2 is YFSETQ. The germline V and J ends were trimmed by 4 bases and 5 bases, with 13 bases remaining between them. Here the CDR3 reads CASSGRDWNNEQFF. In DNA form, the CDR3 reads TGCGCCAGCAGCGGTCGGGACTGGAACAATGAGCAGTTCTTC.

The CDR3 spells CASSLLESAGELFF. For the CDR3, the DNA is TGTGCCAGCAGCTTACTAGAATCTGCCGGGGAGCTGTTTTTT. V and J are TRBV7-9 and TRBJ2-2; D uncertain. This CDR3 has 14 amino acids. Germline V gene sequence: CDR1 SEHNR, CDR2 FQNEAQ (reference sequence). V lost 2 bases and J 6 bases, leaving 10 bases between the germline ends.

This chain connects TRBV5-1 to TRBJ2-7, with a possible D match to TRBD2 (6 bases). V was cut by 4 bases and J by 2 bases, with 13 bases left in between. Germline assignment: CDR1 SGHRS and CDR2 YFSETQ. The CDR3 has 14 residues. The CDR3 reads CASSPLAQTYEQYF. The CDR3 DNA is TGCGCCAGCAGCCCCCTAGCGCAAACCTACGAGCAGTACTTC.

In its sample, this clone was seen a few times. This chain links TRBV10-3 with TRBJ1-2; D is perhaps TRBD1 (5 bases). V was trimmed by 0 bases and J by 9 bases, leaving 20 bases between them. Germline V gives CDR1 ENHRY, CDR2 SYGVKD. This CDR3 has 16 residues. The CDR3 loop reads CAISESRGLPRGSYTF. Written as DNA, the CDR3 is TGTGCCATCAGTGAGTCGAGGGGACTTCCCCGCGGGAGCTACACCTTC.

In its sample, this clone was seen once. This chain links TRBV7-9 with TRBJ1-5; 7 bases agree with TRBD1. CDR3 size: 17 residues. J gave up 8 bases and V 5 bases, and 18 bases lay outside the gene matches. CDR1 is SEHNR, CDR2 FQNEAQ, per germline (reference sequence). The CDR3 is CASSKTLQGLGGEPQHF. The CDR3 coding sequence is TGTGCCAGCAGCAAAACCTTACAGGGGTTGGGAGGGGAGCCCCAGCATTTT. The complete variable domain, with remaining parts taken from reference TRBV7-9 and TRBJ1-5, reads DTGVSQNPRHKITKRGQNVTFRCDPISEHNRLYWYRQTLGQGPEFLTYFQNEAQLEKSRLLSDRFSAERPKGSFSTLEIQRTEQGDSAMYLCASSKTLQGLGGEPQHFGDGTRLSIL.

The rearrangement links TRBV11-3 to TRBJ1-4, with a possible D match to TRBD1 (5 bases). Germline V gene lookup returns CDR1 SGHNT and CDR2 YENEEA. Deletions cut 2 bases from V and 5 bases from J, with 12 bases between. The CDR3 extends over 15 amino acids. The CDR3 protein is CASSLYPGSNEKLFF. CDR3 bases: TGTGCCAGCAGCTTATATCCAGGGTCGAATGAAAAACTGTTTTTT.

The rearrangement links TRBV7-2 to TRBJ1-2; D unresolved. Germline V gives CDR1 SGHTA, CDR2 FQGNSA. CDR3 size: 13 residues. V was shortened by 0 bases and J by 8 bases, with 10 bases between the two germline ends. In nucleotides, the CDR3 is TGTGCCAGCAGCTTAGCGGTACCTTCCGGCTACACCTTC. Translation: CASSLAVPSGYTF.

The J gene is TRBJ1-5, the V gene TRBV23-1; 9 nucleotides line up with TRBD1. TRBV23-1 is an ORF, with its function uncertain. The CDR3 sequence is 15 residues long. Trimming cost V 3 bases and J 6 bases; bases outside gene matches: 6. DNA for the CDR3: TGCGCCAGCAGTCAGCGGGACAGGGAGCCTCAGCCCCAGCATTTT. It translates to CASSQRDREPQPQHF.

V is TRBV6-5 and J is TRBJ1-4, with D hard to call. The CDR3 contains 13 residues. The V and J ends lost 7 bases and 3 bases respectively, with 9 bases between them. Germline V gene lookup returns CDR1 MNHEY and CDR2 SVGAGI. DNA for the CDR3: TGTGCCAGCACTCGTTGGGCTAATGAAAAACTGTTTTTT. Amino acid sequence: CASTRWANEKLFF.

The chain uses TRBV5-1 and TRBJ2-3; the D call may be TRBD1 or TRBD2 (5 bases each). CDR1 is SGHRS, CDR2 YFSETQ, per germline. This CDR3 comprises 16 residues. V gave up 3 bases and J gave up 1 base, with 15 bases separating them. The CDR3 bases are TGCGCCAGCAGCTGGAGGACTCTAGGGGGCACAGATACGCAGTATTTT. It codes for CASSWRTLGGTDTQYF.

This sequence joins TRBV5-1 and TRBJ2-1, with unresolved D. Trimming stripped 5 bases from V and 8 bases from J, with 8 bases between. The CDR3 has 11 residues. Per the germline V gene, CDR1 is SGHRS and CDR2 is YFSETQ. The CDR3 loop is CASRRVDEQFF. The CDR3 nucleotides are TGCGCCAGCAGAAGGGTTGATGAGCAGTTCTTC.

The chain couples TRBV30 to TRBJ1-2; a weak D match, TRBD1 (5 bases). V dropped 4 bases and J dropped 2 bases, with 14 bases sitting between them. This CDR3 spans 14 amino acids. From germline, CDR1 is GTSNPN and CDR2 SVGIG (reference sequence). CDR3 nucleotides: TGTGCCTGGATTAAGCAGGGAGGGAACTATGGCTACACCTTC. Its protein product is CAWIKQGGNYGYTF.

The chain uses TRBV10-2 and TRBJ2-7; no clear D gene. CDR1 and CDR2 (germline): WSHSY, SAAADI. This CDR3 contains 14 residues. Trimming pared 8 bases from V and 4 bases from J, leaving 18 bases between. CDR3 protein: CASQRTSDGYEQYF. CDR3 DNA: TGCGCCAGCCAACGGACGTCCGATGGATACGAGCAGTACTTC.

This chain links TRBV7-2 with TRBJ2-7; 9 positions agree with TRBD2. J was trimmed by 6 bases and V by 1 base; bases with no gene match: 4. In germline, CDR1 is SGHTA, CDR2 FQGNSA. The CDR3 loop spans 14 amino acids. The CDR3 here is CASSLGLAVFEQYF. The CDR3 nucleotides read TGTGCCAGCAGCTTAGGACTAGCGGTGTTCGAGCAGTACTTC.